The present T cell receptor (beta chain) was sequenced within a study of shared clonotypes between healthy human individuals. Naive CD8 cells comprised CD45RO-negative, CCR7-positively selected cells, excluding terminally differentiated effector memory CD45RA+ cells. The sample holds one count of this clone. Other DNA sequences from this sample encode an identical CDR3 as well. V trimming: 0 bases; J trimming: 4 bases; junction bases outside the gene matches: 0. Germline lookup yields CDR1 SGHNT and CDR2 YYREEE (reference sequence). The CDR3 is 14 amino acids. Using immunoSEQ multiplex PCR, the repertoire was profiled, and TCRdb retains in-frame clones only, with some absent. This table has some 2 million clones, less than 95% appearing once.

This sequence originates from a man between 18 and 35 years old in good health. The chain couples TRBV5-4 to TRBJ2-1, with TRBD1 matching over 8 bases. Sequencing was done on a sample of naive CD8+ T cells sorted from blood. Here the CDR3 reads CASSLGTGYNEQFF. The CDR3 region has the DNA TGTGCCAGCAGCTTGGGGACAGGGTACAATGAGCAGTTCTTC.